This record covers a single T cell receptor beta chain. The sample is drawn from a study of T cells in severe cutaneous drug reactions. The patients sequenced had a carbamazepine-induced Stevens-Johnson syndrome or toxic epidermal necrolysis reaction. The CDR3 contains 15 residues. The V gene's germline CDR1 is LGHNA and CDR2 YSLEER. TCR subtype-specific primers in iRepertoire multiplex PCR prepared libraries for bulk and single-cell sequencing. TCRdb derives one entry per CDR3 protein from the multiplex PCR reads, leaving out DNA. The table for this sample gives around 5,900 distinct CDR3 sequences. The origin of this receptor is a human donor with a severe cutaneous adverse drug reaction. What was sequenced was PBMCs. V gene TRBV4-3 combines with J gene TRBJ1-2; TCRdb designates TRBD1, a call that cannot be tested without DNA. This CDR3 reads CASSLGQGSADGYTF.